Shown below are 13 T cell receptor beta chains from a single sample sequenced in a study of blood T cell repertoires in COVID-19. Assay: immunoSEQ multiplex PCR; the TCRdb copy retains only in-frame clones and omits some. The sample records 250,000 to 350,000 clones, roughly four fifths being singletons. The sequenced sample consisted of peripheral blood. The receptor source for this set is a person aged 65 to 85 with COVID-19, enrolled during active disease.

V and J are TRBV5-5 and TRBJ1-2; TRBD1 matches 9 bases. Unmatched junction bases numbered 9, after V lost 7 bases and J lost 8 bases. Germline V gene data show CDR1 as SGHKS and CDR2 as YYEKEE (reference sequence). This CDR3 is 13 amino acids long. CDR3 amino acids: CASLTRQGGGYTF. CDR3 DNA: TGTGCCAGCTTAACCCGACAGGGGGGCGGCTACACCTTC.

This clone came up once. The CDR3, as DNA: TGTGCCAGCAGCAAAGGGACTACTACCTACAATGAGCAGTTCTTC. Encoded protein: CASSKGTTTYNEQFF. This rearrangement joins TRBV2 to TRBJ2-1; 7 bases line up with TRBD2. V was pared by 6 bases and J by 2 bases, with 7 bases of the junction left unmatched. CDR1 SNHLY and CDR2 FYNNEI come from the germline V gene. The CDR3 loop spans 15 amino acids.

This clone was seen only once. J is TRBJ2-5 and V is TRBV11-2, with a possible D match to TRBD1 (6 bases). Trimming left V 5 bases short and J 1 base short, with 17 bases between. The CDR3 covers 16 residues. Germline V CDR1 and CDR2: SGHAT, FQNNGV. The CDR3 spells CASSLNYDRIQETQYF. The CDR3 DNA reads TGTGCCAGCAGCCTTAACTACGACAGGATCCAAGAGACCCAGTACTTC.

This chain connects TRBV19 to TRBJ1-3; 7 nucleotides line up with TRBD1. The CDR3 is 13 amino acids. Germline CDR1 reads LNHDA; CDR2 reads SQIVND (reference sequence). V was pared by 10 bases and J by 0 bases, with 3 bases of the junction left unmatched. CDR3 DNA sequence: TGTGCCACCGGACAGGACTCTGGAAACACCATATATTTT. Its protein product is CATGQDSGNTIYF. Full variable domain (remainder filled in from reference TRBV19 and TRBJ1-3): DGGITQSPKYLFRKEGQNVTLSCEQNLNHDAMYWYRQDPGQGLRLIYYSQIVNDFQKGDIAEGYSVSREKKESFPLTVTSAQKNPTAFYLCATGQDSGNTIYFGEGSWLTVV.

The chain uses TRBV28 and TRBJ1-1; D possibly corresponds to TRBD1 (6 bases). The germline CDR1 and CDR2 sequences are MDHEN and SYDVKM. The length of the CDR3 is 16 residues. V shed 9 bases and J shed 2 bases, with 22 bases lying between them. CDR3 protein: CASIASRGRDNTEAFF. For the CDR3, the DNA is TGTGCCAGTATCGCCAGCAGGGGTCGCGATAACACTGAAGCTTTCTTT.

The chain joins TRBV9 to TRBJ2-7; TRBD2 matches 7 bases. CDR3 length: 15 amino acids. Germline CDR1 is SGDLS and CDR2 is YYNGEE. J lost 2 bases, V lost 4 bases, and 9 bases had no gene match. The CDR3, as DNA: TGTGCCAGCAGCCCCCTTTTGGGGGGGGCCTACGAGCAGTACTTC. Protein product: CASSPLLGGAYEQYF.

The gene calls are TRBV6-1 and TRBJ2-3; 16 bases are a match to TRBD2. The CDR3 has 16 amino acids. Losses at the gene ends were 4 bases for V and 4 bases for J; bases not matched to a gene: 2. Germline V gene data show CDR1 as MNHNS and CDR2 as SASEGT. The CDR3 nucleotides are TGTGCCAGCAGTGCGGGGACTAGCGGGAGGGCAGATACGCAGTATTTT. It specifies CASSAGTSGRADTQYF.

The chain uses TRBV19 and TRBJ1-4; 7 positions agree with TRBD1. In germline, CDR1 is LNHDA, CDR2 SQIVND (reference sequence). V shed 6 bases, J shed 6 bases, and the junction held 13 bases outside the gene matches. This CDR3 is built from 16 residues. CDR3 sequence: CASSPTDRVSYEKLFF. CDR3 sequence (DNA): TGTGCCAGTAGCCCTACAGACAGGGTGAGTTATGAAAAACTGTTTTTT.

The chain carries TRBV10-3 and TRBJ2-2; 8 nucleotides agree with TRBD1. This CDR3 region has 13 residues. Looked up from germline, CDR1 is ENHRY and CDR2 is SYGVKD. V shed 8 bases, J shed 7 bases, and the junction held 6 bases outside the gene matches. This chain's CDR3 is CAIGRGQGGELFF. In nucleotides, the CDR3 is TGTGCCATCGGCAGGGGGCAGGGCGGGGAGCTGTTTTTT.

The V call is TRBV3-1 (or the pseudogene TRBV3-2), the J call TRBJ2-7, with 8 bases that match TRBD1. The V segment lost 1 base and the J segment 1 base; nucleotides outside the gene matches: 12. The CDR3 length is 18 residues. Germline CDR1 LGHDT, CDR2 YNNKEL (reference sequence). CDR3: CASSQVVGQGAHSYEQYF. The CDR3, as DNA: TGTGCCAGCAGCCAAGTCGTTGGGCAGGGGGCACATTCCTACGAGCAGTACTTC.

The chain has TRBV24-1 and TRBJ2-7, with D perhaps matching TRBD1 (7 bases). V was pared by 3 bases and J by 4 bases, with 12 bases between. Germline V gene data show CDR1 as KGHDR and CDR2 as SFDVKD. The CDR3 is made up of 14 amino acids. In nucleotides, the CDR3 is TGTGCCACCAGTGATGGGTCAGGGGGGTACGAGCAGTACTTC. Protein: CATSDGSGGYEQYF.

The chain's CDR3 is CASRKTGVAGNTIYF. The CDR3 DNA is TGTGCCAGCAGAAAAACAGGGGTAGCTGGAAACACCATATATTTT. The chain has TRBV27 and TRBJ1-3, with 7 bases lining up with TRBD1. Germline V CDR1 and CDR2: MNHEY, SMNVEV (reference sequence). The J segment lost 2 bases and the V segment lost 6 bases, leaving 7 bases of the junction unmatched. The CDR3 contains 15 residues.

The CDR3 region is CASSIRGDFGYTF. The CDR3 DNA sequence: TGTGCCAGCAGCATCCGGGGAGACTTCGGCTACACCTTC. The rearrangement joins TRBV7-2 to TRBJ1-2, with D hard to call. CDR3 length: 13 amino acids. The germline V gene has CDR1 SGHTA and CDR2 FQGNSA. V was pared by 5 bases and J by 8 bases, with 15 bases between. Filled out from reference TRBV7-2 and TRBJ1-2, the complete variable domain reads GAGVSQSPSNKVTEKGKDVELRCDPISGHTALYWYRQSLGQGLEFLIYFQGNSAPDKSGLPSDRFSAERTGGSVSTLTIQRTQQEDSAVYLCASSIRGDFGYTFGSGTRLTVV.